This entry lists 26 T cell receptor beta chains sequenced from one sample in a study of T cell responses to AZD1222 COVID-19 vaccine (dated by TCRdb to about 2021). The sample's time point label, in plain terms: baseline before first vaccination. This specimen's treatment or condition label, interpreted: meningococcal conjugate vaccine given as trial control. Receptor libraries were prepared by the immunoSEQ multiplex PCR assay. TCRdb mirrors the immuneACCESS table, restricted to in-frame sequences. Some clones are absent from its copies; in checked studies, under half trace to an unresolved V gene, and the reason for the others is unknown. The sample contains some 72,000 clones, about 90% of them found a single time. The top ten clonotypes cover about 7.1% of the sample. Sample: peripheral blood, taken on day 0 of MenACWY control vaccination. Source of these receptors: an adult in good health.

V and J are TRBV19 and TRBJ1-5; 9 nucleotides agree with TRBD1. The CDR3 length is 16 residues. Germline V lookup: CDR1 LNHDA, CDR2 SQIVND (reference sequence). After removal of 7 bases from V and 0 bases from J, the junction contained 7 bases not matched to a gene. The CDR3 DNA is TGTGCCAGTAAGGACAGGGGAAAAGATAGCAATCAGCCCCAGCATTTT. Protein product: CASKDRGKDSNQPQHF.

The gene calls are TRBV29-1 and TRBJ2-2; TRBD2 aligns across 12 bases. The germline V gene encodes CDR1 SQVTM and CDR2 ANQGSEA. The CDR3 sequence is 15 residues long. V was pared by 7 bases and J by 6 bases, with 9 bases of the junction left unmatched. CDR3 residues: CSARRTSGKSGELFF. In nucleotides, the CDR3 is TGCAGCGCCCGAAGGACTAGCGGGAAGTCCGGGGAGCTGTTTTTT.

The chain recombines TRBV18 with TRBJ2-4; a possible D gene is TRBD2 (6 bases). The CDR3 loop spans 13 amino acids. V was shortened by 6 bases and J by 7 bases, with 13 bases between the two germline ends. Germline CDR1 reads KGHSH; CDR2 reads LQKENI. The CDR3 spells CASSPGVRNIQYF. Written as DNA, the CDR3 is TGTGCCAGCTCCCCGGGGGTCCGGAACATTCAGTACTTC. The variable domain in full, completed from reference TRBV18 and TRBJ2-4, reads NAGVMQNPRHLVRRRGQEARLRCSPMKGHSHVYWYRQLPEEGLKFMVYLQKENIIDESGMPKERFSAEFPKEGPSILRIQQVVRGDSAAYFCASSPGVRNIQYFGAGTRLSVL.

The rearrangement uses TRBV5-6 and TRBJ2-2; D tentatively reads TRBD1 or TRBD2 (5 bases each). V was pared by 5 bases and J by 4 bases, with 18 bases between. Germline loops: CDR1 SGHDT, CDR2 YYEEEE. The CDR3 contains 16 residues. The CDR3 nucleotides are TGTGCCAGCAGTTCGCCGGGGCCATCCTTCACCGGGGAGCTGTTTTTT. Translating it yields CASSSPGPSFTGELFF.

This chain uses TRBV5-1 with TRBJ2-7, with D uncertain. From germline, CDR1 is SGHRS and CDR2 YFSETQ. V gave up 0 bases and J gave up 0 bases, with 7 bases separating them. The length of the CDR3 is 14 residues. CDR3: CASSLDPVSYEQYF. The CDR3 DNA reads as TGCGCCAGCAGCTTGGATCCAGTCTCCTACGAGCAGTACTTC.

The chain has TRBV7-2 and TRBJ2-1; D is unclear. The CDR3 covers 15 residues. With 0 bases removed from V and 7 bases from J, the gap between germline ends came to 13 bases. The germline gives CDR1 SGHTA, CDR2 FQGNSA. CDR3 DNA: TGTGCCAGCAGCTTAGCCATTTACGGGCGTAATGAGCAGTTCTTC. It encodes CASSLAIYGRNEQFF.

V and J are TRBV5-1 and TRBJ2-5; 8 bases fit TRBD1. The CDR3 is 15 amino acids. Germline-derived CDR1 and CDR2 are SGHRS and YFSETQ. The V segment lost 4 bases and the J segment 5 bases; nucleotides outside the gene matches: 10. The CDR3 region is CASSQDRAADETQYF. CDR3 nucleotides: TGCGCCAGCAGCCAGGACAGGGCGGCGGATGAGACCCAGTACTTC.

V and J are TRBV19 and TRBJ2-2; D is undetermined. CDR3 length: 13 residues. V lost 8 bases to trimming and J lost 4 bases, with 11 bases between them. Germline V gives CDR1 LNHDA, CDR2 SQIVND (reference sequence). The CDR3 DNA is TGTGCCAGTCGGCTCTACCTCACCGGGGAGCTGTTTTTT. It specifies CASRLYLTGELFF.

This chain uses TRBV7-2 with TRBJ1-2; D call uncertain. With 0 bases removed from V and 5 bases from J, the gap between germline ends came to 7 bases. The CDR3 length is 13 residues. Germline V gives CDR1 SGHTA, CDR2 FQGNSA. The CDR3 region is CASSLAGPYGYTF. The CDR3 region has the DNA TGTGCCAGCAGCTTAGCAGGGCCTTATGGCTACACCTTC.

This chain joins TRBV7-2 and TRBJ2-7; D is unresolved. CDR3 length: 14 amino acids. Between the trimmed V and J ends, which lost 1 base and 3 bases, there was a span of 10 bases. The germline CDR1 and CDR2 sequences are SGHTA and FQGNSA. CDR3 nucleotides: TGTGCCAGCAGCTTAGGGGAAATCGTCTACGAGCAGTACTTC. Translation: CASSLGEIVYEQYF.

The gene calls are TRBV3-1 (or the pseudogene TRBV3-2) and TRBJ2-4, with 15 bases lining up with TRBD2. V lost 3 bases, J lost 6 bases, and 9 bases stayed unmatched. The CDR3 loop spans 18 amino acids. In germline, CDR1 is LGHDT, CDR2 YNNKEL (reference sequence). The DNA for the CDR3 is TGTGCCAGCAGCCACCACTCGGGACTAGCGGGGGGTTTAAACATTCAGTACTTC. Protein sequence: CASSHHSGLAGGLNIQYF.

Here the CDR3 DNA reads TGTGCCAGCAGTGAGGGCCTGGCTAATGAAAAACTGTTTTTT. It is translated as CASSEGLANEKLFF. V is TRBV2 and J is TRBJ1-4; D gene uncertain. V was clipped by 3 bases and J by 3 bases, with 8 bases between them. Germline loops: CDR1 SNHLY, CDR2 FYNNEI. The CDR3 has 14 amino acids. The whole variable domain, filled in from reference TRBV2 and TRBJ1-4, reads EPEVTQTPSHQVTQMGQEVILRCVPISNHLYFYWYRQILGQKVEFLVSFYNNEISEKSEIFDDQFSVERPDGSNFTLKIRSTKLEDSAMYFCASSEGLANEKLFFGSGTQLSVL.

This chain connects TRBV5-1 to TRBJ2-3; unclear D gene. V was trimmed by 0 bases and J by 2 bases, leaving 13 bases between them. This CDR3 contains 16 residues. The germline V gene has CDR1 SGHRS and CDR2 YFSETQ. CDR3 protein: CASSLEGWDYTDTQYF. As DNA, the CDR3 is TGCGCCAGCAGCTTGGAAGGGTGGGATTACACAGATACGCAGTATTTT.

The gene calls are TRBV28 and TRBJ1-1; 12 nucleotides align to TRBD1. The CDR3 is made up of 16 amino acids. Per the germline V gene, CDR1 is MDHEN and CDR2 is SYDVKM. V trimming: 7 bases; J trimming: 6 bases; junction bases outside the gene matches: 12. In nucleotides, the CDR3 is TGTGCCAGCAATCGGGACAGGGGGCTTTATTTCTCTGAAGCTTTCTTT. Residues: CASNRDRGLYFSEAFF.

This rearrangement joins TRBV6-6 to TRBJ1-1; D ambiguous. This CDR3 contains 14 residues. V was shortened by 4 bases and J by 0 bases, with 9 bases between the two germline ends. Germline CDR1 and CDR2: MNHNY and SVGAGI (reference sequence). The DNA for the CDR3 is TGTGCCAGCAGTTTGAAGGGATTGAACACTGAAGCTTTCTTT. Amino acids: CASSLKGLNTEAFF.

V usage is TRBV19 and J usage is TRBJ1-2; D ambiguous. V was cut by 7 bases and J by 5 bases, with 11 bases left in between. The CDR3 sequence is 12 residues long. CDR1 LNHDA and CDR2 SQIVND come from the germline V gene (reference sequence). CDR3 amino acids: CASIREKYGYTF. CDR3 bases: TGTGCCAGTATCCGCGAGAAATATGGCTACACCTTC.

The chain uses TRBV12-3 or TRBV12-4 and TRBJ1-6; D is ambiguous. V was trimmed by 4 bases and J by 9 bases, leaving 7 bases between them. This CDR3 has 12 residues. DNA for the CDR3: TGTGCCAGCAGTTATGCCGGTTCACCCCTCCACTTT. This encodes CASSYAGSPLHF.

This chain joins TRBV12-3 or TRBV12-4 and TRBJ1-5, with no clear D. V was cut by 6 bases and J by 5 bases, with 11 bases left in between. The CDR3 is 13 residues long. CDR3 DNA: TGTGCCAGCAGCCGTAACCTCGATCAGCCCCAGCATTTT. Protein: CASSRNLDQPQHF.

The V gene is TRBV7-2, the J gene TRBJ2-7, with TRBD2 matching 15 bases. CDR1 and CDR2 (germline): SGHTA, FQGNSA. V shed 4 bases and J 7 bases; nucleotides not matched to a gene: 11. This CDR3 is built from 17 residues. Here the CDR3 reads CASSSTGLAGGAGEQYF. For the CDR3, the DNA is TGTGCCAGCAGCTCAACGGGACTAGCGGGAGGAGCGGGGGAGCAGTACTTC.

The gene calls are TRBV5-1 and TRBJ2-3; D is uncertain. The CDR3 runs 15 residues. The V end was cut by 0 bases, the J end by 2 bases, with 10 bases between. In germline, CDR1 is SGHRS, CDR2 YFSETQ. The CDR3 region has the DNA TGCGCCAGCAGCTTGGCTCAGCAAATCACAGATACGCAGTATTTT. Residues: CASSLAQQITDTQYF.

The chain joins TRBV28 to TRBJ2-7; TRBD2 is a possible D gene (5 bases). Trimming took off 3 bases at V and 6 bases at J, with 15 bases between the two ends. The CDR3 covers 14 residues. From germline, CDR1 is MDHEN and CDR2 SYDVKM. The CDR3 protein is CASSLTPGTTEQYF. For the CDR3, the DNA is TGTGCCAGCAGTTTGACCCCGGGAACTACCGAGCAGTACTTC.

This chain uses TRBV3-1 (or the pseudogene TRBV3-2) with TRBJ2-2; D uncertain. V lost 0 bases and J 6 bases, leaving 8 bases between the germline ends. Germline V gene lookup returns CDR1 LGHDT and CDR2 YNNKEL (reference sequence). The CDR3 length is 14 residues. The CDR3 loop is CASSQDLGPGELFF. CDR3 coding DNA: TGTGCCAGCAGCCAAGATCTAGGGCCCGGGGAGCTGTTTTTT.

V is TRBV2 and J is TRBJ1-1; tentatively, D is TRBD1 (6 bases). The CDR3 contains 12 residues. Trimming took 9 bases from V and 4 from J, leaving 12 bases between them. Germline V lookup: CDR1 SNHLY, CDR2 FYNNEI. The CDR3 protein is CARSGVSTEAFF. In nucleotides, the CDR3 is TGTGCCAGATCAGGGGTATCCACTGAAGCTTTCTTT.

This chain uses TRBV19 with TRBJ1-1; D unresolved. Germline CDR1 is LNHDA and CDR2 is SQIVND (reference sequence). The CDR3 covers 14 residues. Trimming pared 4 bases from V and 0 bases from J, leaving 9 bases between. The CDR3 region has the DNA TGTGCCAGTAGTACGAGTGGAATGAACACTGAAGCTTTCTTT. Encoded protein: CASSTSGMNTEAFF.

V usage is TRBV19 and J usage is TRBJ1-3; TRBD1 is a possible D gene (5 bases). Trimming removed 8 bases from V and 4 bases from J, with 12 bases in between. CDR1 and CDR2 (germline): LNHDA, SQIVND (reference sequence). The CDR3 runs to 13 residues. The CDR3 DNA is TGTGCCAGTGGAGCAGGGTACGGAAACACCATATATTTT. It codes for CASGAGYGNTIYF.

The rearrangement uses TRBV5-4 and TRBJ1-2; TRBD1 aligns across 7 bases. This CDR3 contains 14 residues. After removal of 3 bases from V and 7 bases from J, the junction contained 9 bases not matched to a gene. Per the germline V gene, CDR1 is SGHNT and CDR2 is YYREEE (reference sequence). This CDR3 is CASSSGQAGPGYTF. In nucleotides, the CDR3 is TGTGCCAGCAGCTCCGGACAGGCTGGCCCTGGCTACACCTTC.